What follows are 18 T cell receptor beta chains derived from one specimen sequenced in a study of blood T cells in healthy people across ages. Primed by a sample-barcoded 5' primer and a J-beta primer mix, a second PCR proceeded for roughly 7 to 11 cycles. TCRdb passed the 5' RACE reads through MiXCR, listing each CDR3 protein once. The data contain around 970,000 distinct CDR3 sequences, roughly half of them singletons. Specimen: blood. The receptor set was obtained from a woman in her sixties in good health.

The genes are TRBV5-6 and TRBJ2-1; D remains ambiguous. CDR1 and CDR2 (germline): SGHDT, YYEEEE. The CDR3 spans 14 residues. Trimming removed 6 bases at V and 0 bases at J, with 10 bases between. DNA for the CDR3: TGTGCCAGCAATAGGGTTAGCTCCTACAATGAGCAGTTCTTC. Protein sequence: CASNRVSSYNEQFF.

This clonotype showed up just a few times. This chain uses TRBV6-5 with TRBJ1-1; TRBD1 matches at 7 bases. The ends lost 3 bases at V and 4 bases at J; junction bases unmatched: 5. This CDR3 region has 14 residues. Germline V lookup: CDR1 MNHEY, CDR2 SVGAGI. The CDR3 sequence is CASSYQGGITEAFF. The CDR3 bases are TGTGCCAGCAGTTATCAGGGGGGCATCACTGAAGCTTTCTTT.

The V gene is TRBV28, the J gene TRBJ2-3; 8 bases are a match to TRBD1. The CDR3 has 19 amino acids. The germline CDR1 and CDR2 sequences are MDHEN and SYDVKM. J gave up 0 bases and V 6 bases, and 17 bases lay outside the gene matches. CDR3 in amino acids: CASRDQGGQGASSTDTQYF. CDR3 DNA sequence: TGTGCCAGCAGAGATCAAGGGGGCCAGGGGGCTTCTAGCACAGATACGCAGTATTTT.

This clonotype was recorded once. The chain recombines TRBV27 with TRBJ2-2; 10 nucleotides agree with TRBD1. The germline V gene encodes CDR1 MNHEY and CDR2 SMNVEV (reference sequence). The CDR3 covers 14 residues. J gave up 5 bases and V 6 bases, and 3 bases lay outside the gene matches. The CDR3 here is CASRWTGGTGELFF. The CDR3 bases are TGTGCCAGCAGGTGGACAGGGGGGACCGGGGAGCTGTTTTTT.

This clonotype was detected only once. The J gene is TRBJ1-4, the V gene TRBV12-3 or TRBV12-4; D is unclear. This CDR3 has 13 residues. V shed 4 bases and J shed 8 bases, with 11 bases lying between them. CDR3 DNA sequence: TGTGCCAGCAGTTCCCGACCGGGGGAAAAACTGTTTTTT. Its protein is CASSSRPGEKLFF.

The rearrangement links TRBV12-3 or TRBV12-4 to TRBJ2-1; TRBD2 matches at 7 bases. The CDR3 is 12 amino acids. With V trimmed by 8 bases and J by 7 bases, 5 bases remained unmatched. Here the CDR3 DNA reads TGTGCCAGCCGGACTAGTAGTAATGAGCAGTTCTTC. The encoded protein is CASRTSSNEQFF.

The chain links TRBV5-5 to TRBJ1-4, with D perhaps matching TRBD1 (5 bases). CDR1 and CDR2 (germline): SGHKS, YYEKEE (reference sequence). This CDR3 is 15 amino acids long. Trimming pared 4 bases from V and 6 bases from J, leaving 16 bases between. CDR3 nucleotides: TGTGCCAGCAGCACAAAACAGGTCGGGGATGAAAAACTGTTTTTT. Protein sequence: CASSTKQVGDEKLFF.

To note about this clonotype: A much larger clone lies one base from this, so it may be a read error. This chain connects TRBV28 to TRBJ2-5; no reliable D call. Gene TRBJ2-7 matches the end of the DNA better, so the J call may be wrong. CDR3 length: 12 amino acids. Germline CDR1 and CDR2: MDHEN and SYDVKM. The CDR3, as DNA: TGTGCCAGCAGTTTATGGTTCTACGAGCAGTACGTC. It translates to CASSLWFYEQYV.

CDR3 sequence reads: CASSPEGTGSYEQYF. DNA of the CDR3: TGTGCCAGCAGCCCCGAGGGAACGGGCTCCTACGAGCAGTACTTC. The rearrangement joins TRBV3-1 to TRBJ2-7; possibly TRBD2 for D (5 bases). Germline CDR1 reads LGHDT; CDR2 reads YNNKEL (reference sequence). The CDR3 runs to 15 residues. V was trimmed by 4 bases and J by 0 bases, leaving 13 bases between them.

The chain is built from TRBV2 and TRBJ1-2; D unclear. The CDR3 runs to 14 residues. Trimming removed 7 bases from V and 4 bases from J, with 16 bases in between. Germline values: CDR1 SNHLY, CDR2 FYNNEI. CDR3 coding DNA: TGTGCCAGCACCCCACTCGGAGGTCTCTATGGCTACACCTTC. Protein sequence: CASTPLGGLYGYTF.

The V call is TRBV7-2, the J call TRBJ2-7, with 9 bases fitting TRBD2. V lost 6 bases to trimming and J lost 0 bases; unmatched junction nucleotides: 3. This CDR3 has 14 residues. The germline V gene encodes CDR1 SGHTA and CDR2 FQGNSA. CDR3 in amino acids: CASRREGGSYEQYF. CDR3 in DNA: TGTGCCAGCAGGCGGGAGGGGGGCTCCTACGAGCAGTACTTC.

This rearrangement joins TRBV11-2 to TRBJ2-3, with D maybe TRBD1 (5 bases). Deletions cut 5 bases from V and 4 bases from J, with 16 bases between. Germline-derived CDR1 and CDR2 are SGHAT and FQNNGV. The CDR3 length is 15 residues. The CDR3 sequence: CASSPGPGFSDTQYF. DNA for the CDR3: TGTGCCAGCAGCCCTGGGCCAGGGTTTTCAGATACGCAGTATTTT.

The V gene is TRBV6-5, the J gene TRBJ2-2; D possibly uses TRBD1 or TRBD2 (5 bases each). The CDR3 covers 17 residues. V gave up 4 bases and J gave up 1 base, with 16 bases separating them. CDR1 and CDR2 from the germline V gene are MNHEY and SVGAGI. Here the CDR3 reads CASSSRTGQLNTGELFF. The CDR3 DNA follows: TGTGCCAGCAGTTCCCGGACGGGGCAGTTGAACACCGGGGAGCTGTTTTTT.

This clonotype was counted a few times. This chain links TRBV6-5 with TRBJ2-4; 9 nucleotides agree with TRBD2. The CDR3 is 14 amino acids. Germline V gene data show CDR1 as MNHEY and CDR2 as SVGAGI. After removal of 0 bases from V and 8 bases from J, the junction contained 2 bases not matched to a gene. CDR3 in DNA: TGTGCCAGCAGTTACTCGGGCGGGAGGGACATTCAGTACTTC. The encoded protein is CASSYSGGRDIQYF.

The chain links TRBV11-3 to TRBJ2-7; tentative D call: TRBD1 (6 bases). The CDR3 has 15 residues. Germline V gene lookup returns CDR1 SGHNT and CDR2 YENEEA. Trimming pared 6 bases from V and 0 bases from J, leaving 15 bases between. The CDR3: CASRLKQGISYEQYF. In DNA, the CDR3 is TGTGCCAGCAGGCTTAAACAGGGTATCTCCTACGAGCAGTACTTC. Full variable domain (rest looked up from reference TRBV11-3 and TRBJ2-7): EAGVVQSPRYKIIEKKQPVAFWCNPISGHNTLYWYLQNLGQGPELLIRYENEEAVDDSQLPKDRFSAERLKGVDSTLKIQPAELGDSAVYLCASRLKQGISYEQYFGPGTRLTVT.

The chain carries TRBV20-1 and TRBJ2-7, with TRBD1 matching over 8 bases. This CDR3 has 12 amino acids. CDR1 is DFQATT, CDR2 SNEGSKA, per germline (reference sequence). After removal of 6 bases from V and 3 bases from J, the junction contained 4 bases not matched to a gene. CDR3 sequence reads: CSAQGTGYEQYF. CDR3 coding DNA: TGCAGTGCCCAGGGGACAGGCTACGAGCAGTACTTC.

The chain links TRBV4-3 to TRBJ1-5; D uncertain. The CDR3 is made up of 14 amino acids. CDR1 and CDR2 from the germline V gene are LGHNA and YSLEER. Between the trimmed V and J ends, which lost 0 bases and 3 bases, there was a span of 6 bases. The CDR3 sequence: CASSQEQVNQPQHF. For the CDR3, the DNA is TGCGCCAGCAGCCAAGAGCAGGTCAATCAGCCCCAGCATTTT.

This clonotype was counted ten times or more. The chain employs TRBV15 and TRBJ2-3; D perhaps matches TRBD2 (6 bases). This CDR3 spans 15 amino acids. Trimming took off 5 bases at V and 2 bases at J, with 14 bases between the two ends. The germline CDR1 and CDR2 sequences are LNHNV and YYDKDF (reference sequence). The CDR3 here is CATSPAGGFTDTQYF. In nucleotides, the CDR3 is TGTGCCACCAGCCCAGCCGGGGGTTTCACAGATACGCAGTATTTT.